The 22 T cell receptor beta chains in this list originate from one sample, sequenced in a study of T cell responses to AZD1222 COVID-19 vaccine. Sequencing was performed with immunoSEQ multiplex PCR; in TCRdb, only in-frame clones are kept and a portion is missing. The repertoire holds approximately 110,000 clones, around 93% seen once, with about 8% in the top ten. Source: peripheral blood, taken 28 days after the second AZD1222 dose. The source is an adult who received the AZD1222 COVID-19 vaccine.

The chain joins TRBV6-1 to TRBJ1-5, with 7 bases identical to TRBD1. V shed 2 bases, J shed 6 bases, and the junction held 7 bases outside the gene matches. The CDR3 is 15 amino acids. The germline CDR1 and CDR2 sequences are MNHNS and SASEGT. In nucleotides, the CDR3 is TGTGCCAGCAGTGAATTCCCAGGGGGTATTCAGCCCCAGCATTTT. Amino acids: CASSEFPGGIQPQHF.

The chain links TRBV11-2 to TRBJ2-5, with TRBD1 identical over 8 bases. V trimming: 1 base; J trimming: 7 bases; junction bases outside the gene matches: 8. Germline CDR1 reads SGHAT; CDR2 reads FQNNGV. This CDR3 is 15 amino acids long. This CDR3 is CASSLGRTGYGTQYF. As DNA, the CDR3 is TGTGCCAGCAGCTTAGGACGGACAGGGTATGGGACCCAGTACTTC.

The V and J genes are TRBV5-1 and TRBJ1-1; 10 nucleotides align to TRBD1. The CDR3 contains 16 residues. The germline gives CDR1 SGHRS, CDR2 YFSETQ. After removal of 5 bases from V and 4 bases from J, the junction contained 11 bases not matched to a gene. This chain's CDR3 is CASSTGQGLMSTEAFF. The CDR3 DNA follows: TGCGCCAGCAGTACGGGACAGGGGTTAATGAGCACTGAAGCTTTCTTT.

The genes are TRBV19 and TRBJ1-1, with D tentatively TRBD1 (5 bases). Germline values: CDR1 LNHDA, CDR2 SQIVND (reference sequence). The CDR3 runs 17 residues. With 5 bases removed from V and 5 bases from J, the gap between germline ends came to 24 bases. The DNA of the CDR3 is TGTGCCAGTAGTTGGAGCCGGGACCCTCGAAGGTATACTGAAGCTTTCTTT. Translating gives CASSWSRDPRRYTEAFF.

V is TRBV18 and J is TRBJ1-5; D might be TRBD1 (5 bases). Per the germline V gene, CDR1 is KGHSH and CDR2 is LQKENI. Trimming removed 3 bases at V and 1 base at J, with 16 bases between. CDR3 length: 17 residues. CDR3 sequence reads: CASSPQGNLGSNQPQHF. CDR3 coding DNA: TGTGCCAGCTCACCCCAGGGAAATCTGGGGAGCAATCAGCCCCAGCATTTT.

This clone was observed a single time. J is TRBJ1-3 and V is TRBV6-5; D is unclear. CDR1 is MNHEY and CDR2 is SVGAGI in the germline V gene. The CDR3 spans 14 residues. Trimming shortened V by 6 bases and J by 5 bases, and 14 bases separated the two germline ends. In nucleotides, the CDR3 is TGTGCCAGCAGGTTAGACATCGGGCGAAACACCATATATTTT. It is translated as CASRLDIGRNTIYF.

The chain uses TRBV7-8 and TRBJ1-6; D is undetermined. Germline CDR1 and CDR2: SGHVS and FQNEAQ. The CDR3 covers 14 residues. The germline V and J ends were trimmed by 0 bases and 10 bases, with 10 bases remaining between them. CDR3 protein: CASSLAGVGSPLHF. CDR3 in DNA: TGTGCCAGCAGCTTAGCTGGGGTCGGGTCACCCCTCCACTTT.

The chain uses TRBV7-6 and TRBJ2-1, with TRBD2 matching over 13 bases. The V segment lost 5 bases and the J segment 3 bases; nucleotides outside the gene matches: 4. This CDR3 region has 16 residues. The germline V gene has CDR1 SGHVS and CDR2 FNYEAQ. The CDR3 loop is CASSRGLAGLYNEQFF. CDR3 in DNA: TGTGCCAGCAGCAGGGGACTAGCGGGACTCTACAATGAGCAGTTCTTC.

V gene TRBV28 combines with J gene TRBJ2-1; 7 bases fit TRBD2. Trimming removed 8 bases from V and 10 bases from J; junction bases left unmatched: 8. CDR1 MDHEN and CDR2 SYDVKM come from the germline V gene. The CDR3 is made up of 12 amino acids. CDR3 coding DNA: TGTGCCAGCCTAACCCTCGGGAGGGAGCAGTTCTTC. Translating it yields CASLTLGREQFF.

This clone occurred once. This chain joins TRBV2 and TRBJ2-3; 8 nucleotides match TRBD1. The CDR3 is made up of 17 amino acids. The germline V gene encodes CDR1 SNHLY and CDR2 FYNNEI. Germline trimming cut 3 bases from V and 5 bases from J; bases unmatched to any gene: 13. CDR3 DNA sequence: TGTGCCAGCAGTGAGGTCCCTTCCGGCAGGGGGCAAGATACGCAGTATTTT. Its protein is CASSEVPSGRGQDTQYF.

J is TRBJ2-7 and V is TRBV28, with 8 bases identical to TRBD1. The germline CDR1 and CDR2 sequences are MDHEN and SYDVKM. This CDR3 contains 13 residues. V trimming: 4 bases; J trimming: 7 bases; junction bases outside the gene matches: 6. The CDR3 protein is CASSYDRGWEQYF. The DNA of the CDR3 is TGTGCCAGCAGTTATGACAGGGGATGGGAGCAGTACTTC.

This rearrangement joins TRBV3-1 (or the pseudogene TRBV3-2) to TRBJ1-2, with D possibly being TRBD1 (5 bases). The ends were cut back, 1 base at V and 6 bases at J, with 6 bases in the middle. Germline CDR1 is LGHDT and CDR2 is YNNKEL (reference sequence). The CDR3 is 12 amino acids. The CDR3 region is CASSQGGNGYTF. The CDR3, as DNA: TGTGCCAGCAGCCAAGGGGGGAATGGCTACACCTTC.

The CDR3: CASSPDSRNTIYF. The CDR3 nucleotides read TGTGCCAGTAGCCCTGACAGCCGAAACACCATATATTTT. The rearrangement joins TRBV19 to TRBJ1-3; weak D call: TRBD1 (5 bases). V lost 6 bases and J lost 5, with 11 bases in between. Germline CDR1 reads LNHDA; CDR2 reads SQIVND (reference sequence). The CDR3 covers 13 residues.

The genes are TRBV6-5 and TRBJ2-4; tentative D call: TRBD2 (6 bases). The CDR3 has 13 amino acids. Germline CDR1 MNHEY, CDR2 SVGAGI. The V and J ends lost 6 bases and 8 bases respectively, with 14 bases between them. Here the CDR3 DNA reads TGTGCCAGCAGGGGGAGGCTAGTCTACATTCAGTACTTC. This translates into CASRGRLVYIQYF.

The chain joins TRBV21-1 to TRBJ1-3. TRBV21-1 is shown as a pseudogene. This CDR3 has 15 residues. The CDR3 sequence: CASSKVRSSGNTIYF. The DNA for the CDR3 is TGTGCCAGCAGCAAAGTACGGAGCTCTGGAAACACCATATATTTT.

The gene calls are TRBV28 and TRBJ2-5, with D perhaps TRBD1 or TRBD2 (7 bases each). V dropped 6 bases and J dropped 5 bases, with 40 bases sitting between them. In germline, CDR1 is MDHEN, CDR2 SYDVKM. This CDR3 is built from 22 residues. CDR3 sequence reads: CASSHRDALLPSGGGPRETQYF. CDR3 nucleotides: TGTGCCAGCAGCCACAGGGACGCCTTGTTGCCTTCAGGGGGGGGGCCGAGGGAGACCCAGTACTTC.

V and J are TRBV12-1 and TRBJ1-5; TRBD1 is the table's D call, not checked against the DNA. TRBV12-1 is termed a pseudogene. This CDR3 region has 18 residues. CDR3 protein: CASSVLPGTSYSNQPQHF. The CDR3 DNA reads TGTGCCAGCAGCGTACTTCCCGGGACATCCTATAGCAATCAGCCCCAGCATTTT.

CDR3 DNA sequence: TGCGCCAGCAGCCAAGTCCAGGGGGCAGGGGTCGAAAAACTGTTTTTT. Its translation is CASSQVQGAGVEKLFF. This rearrangement joins TRBV4-1 to TRBJ1-4; 8 nucleotides line up with TRBD1. The J segment lost 8 bases and the V segment lost 1 base, leaving 9 bases of the junction unmatched. This CDR3 has 16 residues. The germline gives CDR1 MGHRA, CDR2 YSYEKL.

V is TRBV18 and J is TRBJ1-2; D not certain. The CDR3 runs 11 residues. CDR1 is KGHSH, CDR2 LQKENI, per germline. Trimming took 6 bases from V and 4 from J, leaving 6 bases between them. CDR3 residues: CASSGGYGYTF. The CDR3 region has the DNA TGTGCCAGCTCCGGTGGCTATGGCTACACCTTC.

The J gene is TRBJ2-2, the V gene TRBV19; 9 bases fit TRBD1. The ends lost 3 bases at V and 4 bases at J; junction bases unmatched: 6. The CDR3 has 16 amino acids. The germline CDR1 and CDR2 sequences are LNHDA and SQIVND (reference sequence). CDR3 sequence reads: CASSIPGTGFTGELFF. CDR3 nucleotides: TGTGCCAGTAGTATCCCCGGGACAGGGTTCACCGGGGAGCTGTTTTTT.

The rearrangement links TRBV7-9 to TRBJ2-7, with D possibly TRBD1 on 5 matching bases. This CDR3 is built from 13 residues. The V end was cut by 5 bases, the J end by 5 bases, with 13 bases between. Looked up from germline, CDR1 is SEHNR and CDR2 is FQNEAQ (reference sequence). The CDR3 DNA reads TGTGCCAGCAGCCAGACAGTTTCCCACGAGCAGTACTTC. Its translation: CASSQTVSHEQYF.

The gene calls are TRBV21-1 and TRBJ1-1; TRBD1 is the table's D call, not checked against the DNA. TRBV21-1 is classified as a pseudogene. The CDR3 is 14 residues long. Here the CDR3 DNA reads TGTGCCAGCAGCAAGGGGCCCCCTCACACTGAAGCTTTCTTT. Protein sequence: CASSKGPPHTEAFF.